This T cell receptor beta chain was recorded in a study of regulatory T cells in long-lasting Graves disease. Trimming at V came to 2 bases and at J to 1 base, leaving 9 bases not matched to a gene. This CDR3 has 16 amino acids. CDR1 DFQATT and CDR2 SNEGSKA come from the germline V gene (reference sequence). Time point meaning: newly diagnosed GD, antithyroid drugs for less than 3 months. PBMC-extracted RNA yielded the TCR library. Library construction for TCR beta used iRepertoire HTBI primers and Arm-PCR of CDR3 regions. TCRdb redid the calling of the multiplex PCR reads with MiXCR, one entry per CDR3 protein. The sample carries roughly 420,000 distinct CDR3 sequences, 12% to 15% recorded once. This sample was shared with a second study, whose subject was T cells in Graves' hyperthyroidism and ophthalmopathy. As that report states: HTBI primers drove first-round RT-PCR of the TCR CDR3.

The sequencing used peripheral blood mononuclear cells (PBMCs), collected at new diagnosis, from a patient treated with antithyroid drugs. This TCR came from a woman between 45 and 65 years old with Graves disease. The chain employs TRBV20-1 and TRBJ2-3; TRBD2 matches 7 bases. The chain's CDR3 is CSARRSGGGGTDTQYF. In nucleotides, the CDR3 is TGCAGTGCTAGACGCTCGGGGGGTGGCGGCACAGATACGCAGTATTTT.